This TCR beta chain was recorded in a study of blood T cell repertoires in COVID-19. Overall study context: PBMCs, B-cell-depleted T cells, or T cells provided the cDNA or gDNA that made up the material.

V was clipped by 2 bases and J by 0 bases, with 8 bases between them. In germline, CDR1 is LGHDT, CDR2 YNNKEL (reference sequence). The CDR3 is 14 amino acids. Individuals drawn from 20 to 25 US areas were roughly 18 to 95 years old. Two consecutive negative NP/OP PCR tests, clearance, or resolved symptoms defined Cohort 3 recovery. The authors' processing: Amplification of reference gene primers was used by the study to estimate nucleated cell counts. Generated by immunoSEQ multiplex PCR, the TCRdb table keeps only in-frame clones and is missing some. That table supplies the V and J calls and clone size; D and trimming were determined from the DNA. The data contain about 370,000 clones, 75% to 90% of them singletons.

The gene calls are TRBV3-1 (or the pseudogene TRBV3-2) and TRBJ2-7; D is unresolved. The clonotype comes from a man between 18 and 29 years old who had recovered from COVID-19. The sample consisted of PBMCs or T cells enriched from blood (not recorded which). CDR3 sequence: CASSQLPSSYEQYF. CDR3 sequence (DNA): TGTGCCAGCAGCCAACTTCCCAGCTCCTACGAGCAGTACTTC.